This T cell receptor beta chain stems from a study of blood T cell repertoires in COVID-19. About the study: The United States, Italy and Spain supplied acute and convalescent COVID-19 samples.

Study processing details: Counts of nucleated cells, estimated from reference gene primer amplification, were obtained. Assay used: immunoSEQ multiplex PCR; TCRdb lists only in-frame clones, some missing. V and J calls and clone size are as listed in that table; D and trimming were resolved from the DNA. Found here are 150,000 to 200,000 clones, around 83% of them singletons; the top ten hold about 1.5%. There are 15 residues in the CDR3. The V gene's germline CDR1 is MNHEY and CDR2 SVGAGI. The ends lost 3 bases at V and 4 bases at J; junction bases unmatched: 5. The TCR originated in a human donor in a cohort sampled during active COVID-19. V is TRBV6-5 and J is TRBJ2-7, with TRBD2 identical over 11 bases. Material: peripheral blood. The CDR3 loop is CASSYRLAGTYEQYF. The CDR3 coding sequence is TGTGCCAGCAGTTATAGACTAGCGGGGACGTACGAGCAGTACTTC.